A single sample is the source of the 26 T cell receptor beta chains below, sequenced in a study of cytotoxic CD8 clonotypes in ibrutinib-treated CLL. Sequencing was performed with immunoSEQ multiplex PCR; in TCRdb, only in-frame clones are kept and a portion is missing. The table includes 140,000 or so clones, around three quarters detected once. The sample in question was PBMCs, obtained after 12 months of ibrutinib treatment. These receptor sequences come from a human donor with chronic lymphocytic leukemia.

The rearrangement joins TRBV6-5 to TRBJ2-7; tentative D call: TRBD1 (7 bases). This CDR3 is built from 14 residues. Per germline, CDR1 MNHEY and CDR2 SVGAGI. V lost 7 bases and J 1 base, leaving 14 bases between the germline ends. The CDR3: CASTNRGGSYEQYF. In DNA form, the CDR3 reads TGTGCCAGCACAAACAGGGGAGGTTCCTACGAGCAGTACTTC.

V gene TRBV6-1 combines with J gene TRBJ1-5, with 9 bases fitting TRBD1. The CDR3 is 15 residues long. V dropped 6 bases and J dropped 9; count of bases not matched to a gene: 12. The germline V gene has CDR1 MNHNS and CDR2 SASEGT. The CDR3 sequence is CASSTGQGLGRPQHF. CDR3 DNA: TGTGCCAGCAGCACCGGACAGGGGCTCGGTAGGCCCCAGCATTTT.

The chain has TRBV7-9 and TRBJ2-3; 8 bases agree with TRBD2. This CDR3 has 15 amino acids. V gave up 3 bases and J gave up 3 bases; unmatched junction bases: 5. Germline CDR1 reads SEHNR; CDR2 reads FQNEAQ (reference sequence). CDR3 protein: CASSFLGLETDTQYF. The CDR3 DNA follows: TGTGCCAGCAGCTTTCTGGGACTAGAGACAGATACGCAGTATTTT.

The rearrangement joins TRBV11-2 to TRBJ1-5, with TRBD1 matching 11 bases. Trimming removed 5 bases from V and 9 bases from J; junction bases left unmatched: 9. The CDR3 covers 15 residues. The germline V gene has CDR1 SGHAT and CDR2 FQNNGV. The CDR3: CASSIGTGGSRPQHF. The CDR3 DNA reads as TGTGCCAGCAGCATCGGGACAGGGGGGAGTCGGCCCCAGCATTTT.

The chain has TRBV30 and TRBJ2-7, with D maybe TRBD1 (8 bases). This CDR3 is built from 15 residues. Trimming stripped 3 bases from V and 3 bases from J, with 18 bases between. The germline V gene has CDR1 GTSNPN and CDR2 SVGIG (reference sequence). The CDR3, as DNA: TGTGCCTGGAGGTCACAGGGGGGGCTCATCTACGAGCAGTACTTC. Its protein product is CAWRSQGGLIYEQYF.

V is TRBV7-2 and J is TRBJ2-2, with D hard to call. Trimming removed 4 bases at V and 6 bases at J, with 9 bases between. CDR1 is SGHTA, CDR2 FQGNSA, per germline. This CDR3 region has 13 residues. This CDR3 reads CASSSRSAGELFF. CDR3 nucleotide sequence: TGTGCCAGCAGCTCTCGGAGCGCCGGGGAGCTGTTTTTT. Full variable domain (rest looked up from reference TRBV7-2 and TRBJ2-2): GAGVSQSPSNKVTEKGKDVELRCDPISGHTALYWYRQSLGQGLEFLIYFQGNSAPDKSGLPSDRFSAERTGGSVSTLTIQRTQQEDSAVYLCASSSRSAGELFFGEGSRLTVL.

V gene TRBV15 combines with J gene TRBJ2-1; 9 nucleotides agree with TRBD2. CDR1 and CDR2 (germline): LNHNV, YYDKDF (reference sequence). This CDR3 is built from 22 residues. The J segment lost 0 bases and the V segment lost 3 bases, leaving 21 bases of the junction unmatched. CDR3 protein: CATSRDTPKAGGYQSSYNEQFF. CDR3 in DNA: TGTGCCACCAGCAGGGATACCCCTAAAGCGGGAGGTTACCAGAGCTCCTACAATGAGCAGTTCTTC.

This chain joins TRBV7-8 and TRBJ2-3; D is perhaps TRBD1 or TRBD2 (5 bases each). Looked up from germline, CDR1 is SGHVS and CDR2 is FQNEAQ. V shed 5 bases and J shed 0 bases, with 12 bases lying between them. This CDR3 has 15 residues. The CDR3 coding sequence is TGTGCCAGCAGCGACCGGGACGGCAGCACAGATACGCAGTATTTT. The encoded protein is CASSDRDGSTDTQYF.

The V call is TRBV14, the J call TRBJ2-2, with D tentatively TRBD2 (5 bases). The V end lost 0 bases, the J end lost 1 base, and 12 bases lay between the germline ends. CDR1 is SGHDN and CDR2 is FVKESK in the germline V gene. The CDR3 spans 17 residues. DNA of the CDR3: TGTGCCAGCAGCCAAGAAGGGTTCGGGGAGAACACCGGGGAGCTGTTTTTT. It specifies CASSQEGFGENTGELFF.

In this sample, this clone turned up once. This rearrangement joins TRBV30 to TRBJ1-6; TRBD1 matches 7 bases. J was trimmed by 7 bases and V by 0 bases; bases with no gene match: 3. Germline loops: CDR1 GTSNPN, CDR2 SVGIG (reference sequence). This CDR3 spans 14 amino acids. CDR3 region: CAWSVGQDNSPLHF. The CDR3, as DNA: TGTGCCTGGAGTGTCGGACAGGACAATTCACCCCTCCACTTT.

This sequence joins TRBV2 and TRBJ2-5; possible D gene TRBD2, 5 bases. Between the trimmed V and J ends, which lost 2 bases and 1 base, there was a span of 11 bases. The CDR3 has 15 residues. The V gene's germline CDR1 is SNHLY and CDR2 FYNNEI. CDR3 residues: CASSENRGPQETQYF. CDR3 sequence (DNA): TGTGCCAGCAGTGAAAATCGCGGGCCCCAAGAGACCCAGTACTTC. The variable domain in full, with the rest retrieved from reference TRBV2 and TRBJ2-5, is EPEVTQTPSHQVTQMGQEVILRCVPISNHLYFYWYRQILGQKVEFLVSFYNNEISEKSEIFDDQFSVERPDGSNFTLKIRSTKLEDSAMYFCASSENRGPQETQYFGPGTRLLVL.

The chain employs TRBV30 and TRBJ2-1; D might be TRBD2 (5 bases). This CDR3 spans 13 amino acids. From germline, CDR1 is GTSNPN and CDR2 SVGIG (reference sequence). V was trimmed by 3 bases and J by 3 bases, leaving 9 bases between them. CDR3 region: CAWRDRGYNEQFF. For the CDR3, the DNA is TGTGCCTGGAGGGACCGGGGCTACAATGAGCAGTTCTTC.

The chain joins TRBV7-9 to TRBJ2-7; 8 nucleotides line up with TRBD1. The CDR3 totals 15 residues. Per the germline V gene, CDR1 is SEHNR and CDR2 is FQNEAQ (reference sequence). J lost 5 bases, V lost 5 bases, and 11 bases had no gene match. The DNA of the CDR3 is TGTGCCAGCAGCAAAACCGGGACAGGCGGCGACGAGCAGTACTTC. Its translation is CASSKTGTGGDEQYF. Complete variable domain (other parts from reference TRBV7-9 and TRBJ2-7): DTGVSQNPRHKITKRGQNVTFRCDPISEHNRLYWYRQTLGQGPEFLTYFQNEAQLEKSRLLSDRFSAERPKGSFSTLEIQRTEQGDSAMYLCASSKTGTGGDEQYFGPGTRLTVT.

This clone was seen more than once but under ten times. The V call is TRBV6-1, the J call TRBJ1-5; no clear D. The V gene lost 1 base and the J gene lost 4 bases, with 5 bases spanning the gap. Germline V gene data show CDR1 as MNHNS and CDR2 as SASEGT. The CDR3 contains 13 residues. The CDR3 region is CASSEVHNQPQHF. Written as DNA, the CDR3 is TGTGCCAGCAGTGAAGTACATAATCAGCCCCAGCATTTT.

The chain carries TRBV7-2 and TRBJ2-2; TRBD1 agrees at 7 bases. V trimming: 6 bases; J trimming: 0 bases; junction bases outside the gene matches: 4. This CDR3 comprises 15 residues. Germline V gene data show CDR1 as SGHTA and CDR2 as FQGNSA. CDR3 amino acids: CASRWTGTNTGELFF. CDR3 in DNA: TGTGCCAGCAGATGGACAGGAACGAACACCGGGGAGCTGTTTTTT.

CDR3 amino acids: CASSLSYSNQPQHF. DNA of the CDR3: TGTGCCAGCAGTTTATCGTATAGCAATCAGCCCCAGCATTTT. The chain links TRBV28 to TRBJ1-5, with D uncertain. CDR1 and CDR2 (germline): MDHEN, SYDVKM. The CDR3 consists of 14 residues. Between the trimmed V and J ends, which lost 1 base and 0 bases, there was a span of 4 bases.

This clone has a handful of counts. A read error may produce the germline difference seen at one junction end. The chain has TRBV6-5 and TRBJ2-1; a weak D match, TRBD2 (5 bases). Germline CDR1 is MNHEY and CDR2 is SVGAGI. This CDR3 is built from 14 residues. The CDR3 sequence is CASSNSWRDNEQFF. The DNA for the CDR3 is TGTGCCAGCAGTAACTCTTGGCGGGACAATGAGCAGTTCTTC.

J is TRBJ2-3 and V is TRBV18; 9 bases align to TRBD2. Germline V lookup: CDR1 KGHSH, CDR2 LQKENI. This CDR3 has 17 amino acids. V dropped 3 bases and J dropped 1; count of bases not matched to a gene: 8. The CDR3 sequence is CASSPILSGRGTDTQYF. For the CDR3, the DNA is TGTGCCAGCTCACCTATTCTTAGCGGGAGAGGCACAGATACGCAGTATTTT.

The chain couples TRBV13 to TRBJ2-7, with 7 bases aligning to TRBD1. J gave up 1 base and V 5 bases, and 8 bases lay outside the gene matches. The germline V gene encodes CDR1 PRHDT and CDR2 FYEKMQ (reference sequence). This CDR3 region has 15 residues. The CDR3 loop reads CASSQYDRESYEQYF. Written as DNA, the CDR3 is TGTGCCAGCAGCCAGTATGACAGGGAATCCTACGAGCAGTACTTC.

This clone was seen a single time. V is TRBV9 and J is TRBJ1-2; D unresolved. The length of the CDR3 is 17 residues. Germline CDR1 and CDR2: SGDLS and YYNGEE. With 0 bases removed from V and 1 base from J, the gap between germline ends came to 16 bases. The CDR3 nucleotides read TGTGCCAGCAGCGTAGGAGGAGGGTTGTCCCTTAACTATGGCTACACCTTC. The encoded protein is CASSVGGGLSLNYGYTF.

This clone came up once. The chain couples TRBV19 to TRBJ1-5, with TRBD1 matching 12 bases. Germline assignment: CDR1 LNHDA and CDR2 SQIVND (reference sequence). Germline trimming cut 3 bases from V and 6 bases from J; bases unmatched to any gene: 3. This CDR3 is built from 15 residues. CDR3 DNA sequence: TGTGCCAGTAGTATGGGGACAGGGGGCATTCAGCCCCAGCATTTT. It translates to CASSMGTGGIQPQHF.

The rearrangement uses TRBV29-1 and TRBJ1-5; possibly TRBD1 for D (6 bases). CDR1 SQVTM and CDR2 ANQGSEA come from the germline V gene. This CDR3 region has 17 residues. Trimming took off 0 bases at V and 4 bases at J, with 19 bases between the two ends. Written as DNA, the CDR3 is TGCAGCGTTGAAGAAGTAAGGTCGGCCCAGGGGAATCAGCCCCAGCATTTT. This translates into CSVEEVRSAQGNQPQHF. Together with reference TRBV29-1 and TRBJ1-5, the CDR3 gives the full variable domain: SAVISQKPSRDICQRGTSLTIQCQVDSQVTMMFWYRQQPGQSLTLIATANQGSEATYESGFVIDKFPISRPNLTFSTLTVSNMSPEDSSIYLCSVEEVRSAQGNQPQHFGDGTRLSIL.

The rearrangement uses TRBV6-6 and TRBJ2-1; D is perhaps TRBD1 (6 bases). V was clipped by 0 bases and J by 6 bases, with 9 bases between them. This CDR3 contains 14 residues. Germline assignment: CDR1 MNHNY and CDR2 SVGAGI (reference sequence). Here the CDR3 DNA reads TGTGCCAGCAGTTACTCGACAGGAGGCAATGAGCAGTTCTTC. Its protein product is CASSYSTGGNEQFF.

This chain joins TRBV11-2 and TRBJ1-2; 9 nucleotides line up with TRBD1. The CDR3 sequence is 17 residues long. V lost 1 base, J lost 2 bases, and 8 bases stayed unmatched. The germline gives CDR1 SGHAT, CDR2 FQNNGV. The CDR3 nucleotides read TGTGCCAGCAGCTTAGTTTGGGACAGGGTGCGGAACTATGGCTACACCTTC. This codes for CASSLVWDRVRNYGYTF.

V and J are TRBV28 and TRBJ2-7; 7 nucleotides line up with TRBD2. Germline CDR1 is MDHEN and CDR2 is SYDVKM. V gave up 5 bases and J gave up 6 bases; unmatched junction bases: 10. The CDR3 loop spans 14 amino acids. The CDR3: CASSLSGPGGEQYF. CDR3 nucleotides: TGTGCCAGCAGTCTTAGCGGACCGGGGGGCGAGCAGTACTTC.

CDR3 DNA sequence: TGTGCCAGCAGTCTGGCAGATACGCAGTATTTT. As protein: CASSLADTQYF. The rearrangement uses TRBV2 and TRBJ2-3; D unclear. Germline V CDR1 and CDR2: SNHLY, FYNNEI. The CDR3 sequence is 11 residues long. V lost 5 bases and J 4 bases, leaving 4 bases between the germline ends.